This note documents a single T cell receptor (beta chain) sequence. Its target is unknown. TCRdb's copy holds only in-frame clones and misses some; the assay was immunoSEQ multiplex PCR. The sample holds roughly 120,000 clones, approximately 89% seen once. This record comes from a study of cytomegalovirus exposure and HLA in healthy donors. The wider study: A subsequent analysis stated that the 120 validation repertoires were run on the same platform as the approximately 700 first-cohort repertoires.

Study observations and caveats: CMV antigen specificity was confirmed in vitro for a few CMV-associated chains. The tendency of first-cohort TCR clusters to co-occur in the 120 or so validation repertoires was the finding of a later analysis. Around 160 TCR beta chains were listed as cytomegalovirus-associated.

The sequence was collected from a woman aged 18-30 years in good health and CMV-seronegative. Source material: PBMCs.

The DNA for the CDR3 is TGTGCCAGCAGCCCGGGAGGGGGTAACACTGAAGCTTTCTTT. This gives the protein CASSPGGGNTEAFF. The chain couples TRBV5-6 to TRBJ1-1; D possibly corresponds to TRBD1 (6 bases). Germline-derived CDR1 and CDR2 are SGHDT and YYEEEE. This CDR3 comprises 14 residues. Trimming shortened V by 4 bases and J by 2 bases, and 12 bases separated the two germline ends. Using reference TRBV5-6 and TRBJ1-1 for the parts outside the CDR3, the full variable domain is DAGVTQSPTHLIKTRGQQVTLRCSPKSGHDTVSWYQQALGQGPQFIFQYYEEEERQRGNFPDRFSGHQFPNYSSELNVNALLLGDSALYLCASSPGGGNTEAFFGQGTRLTVV.